Below are 9 T cell receptor beta chains sequenced from a single sample in a study of T cell repertoires in cytomegalovirus infection. A single record per CDR3 protein comes from TCRdb applying MiXCR to the reads. The sample yields about 890,000 distinct CDR3 sequences, around 29% seen once. Their antigens are not known. The sequencing here drew on cultured CD8+ T cells from PBMCs, taken from culture after CMV antigen stimulation. These receptors were obtained from a human donor in good health (CMV status not recorded). Some clones in this sample may be carry-over from other donors' samples.

This clonotype came up a few times. The chain recombines TRBV6-1 with TRBJ1-1; D not resolved. Germline V lookup: CDR1 MNHNS, CDR2 SASEGT. The ends were cut back, 2 bases at V and 12 bases at J, with 19 bases in the middle. The CDR3 runs to 14 residues. The CDR3 sequence is CASSESQEALGSFF. CDR3 bases: TGTGCCAGCAGTGAATCCCAGGAGGCCCTTGGCTCTTTCTTT.

The J gene is TRBJ1-1, the V gene TRBV6-8; D is unresolved. The CDR3 covers 13 residues. Germline CDR1 is MNHGY and CDR2 is SAAAGT. Trimming took 0 bases from V and 6 from J, leaving 8 bases between them. The CDR3 reads CASSYSAAAEAFF. The CDR3 region has the DNA TGTGCCAGCAGTTACTCCGCTGCGGCTGAAGCTTTCTTT.

This clonotype was seen repeatedly, ten times or more. The chain has TRBV27 and TRBJ2-7; D gene ambiguous. Trimming removed 5 bases at V and 2 bases at J, with 16 bases between. This CDR3 comprises 15 residues. CDR1 and CDR2 from the germline V gene are MNHEY and SMNVEV (reference sequence). The chain's CDR3 is CASSPPLRAPYEQYF. The CDR3 region has the DNA TGTGCCAGCAGTCCCCCCCTTAGGGCCCCCTACGAGCAGTACTTC.

This clonotype was seen more than once but under ten times. The V and J genes are TRBV24-1 and TRBJ2-1, with D perhaps given as TRBD1 or TRBD2 (5 bases each). Germline lookup yields CDR1 KGHDR and CDR2 SFDVKD. The CDR3 has 12 residues. Trimming removed 0 bases from V and 10 bases from J, with 6 bases in between. DNA for the CDR3: TGTGCCACCAGTGATTTGTGGGGGGAGCAGTTCTTC. Encoded protein: CATSDLWGEQFF.

This clonotype was recorded at least ten times. This chain connects TRBV7-8 to TRBJ1-2; TRBD1 matches at 7 bases. The V and J ends lost 6 bases and 2 bases, in that order; junction bases with no gene match: 3. Germline loops: CDR1 SGHVS, CDR2 FQNEAQ. This CDR3 contains 13 residues. The CDR3 coding sequence is TGTGCCAGCAGGCAGGGGGTCAACTATGGCTACACCTTC. Protein: CASRQGVNYGYTF.

J is TRBJ1-4 and V is TRBV7-9; 7 nucleotides agree with TRBD1. The CDR3 runs 14 residues. V was clipped by 5 bases and J by 8 bases; unmatched bases: 8. CDR1 and CDR2 (germline): SEHNR, FQNEAQ (reference sequence). CDR3: CASSHTGDNEKLFF. The CDR3 DNA sequence: TGTGCCAGCAGCCACACAGGGGATAACGAAAAACTGTTTTTT.

The rearrangement uses TRBV25-1 and TRBJ2-7; possibly TRBD1 for D (5 bases). Germline V lookup: CDR1 MGHDK, CDR2 SYGVNS. Trimming left V 4 bases short and J 0 bases short, with 13 bases between. This CDR3 comprises 15 residues. The CDR3 nucleotides are TGTGCCAGCAGTGGCCTAGAGGACAACTCCTACGAGCAGTACTTC. It codes for CASSGLEDNSYEQYF.

This clonotype was counted only a few times. This rearrangement joins TRBV27 to TRBJ1-1; tentatively, D is TRBD1 (5 bases). The length of the CDR3 is 14 residues. Germline loops: CDR1 MNHEY, CDR2 SMNVEV (reference sequence). V lost 6 bases and J 12 bases, leaving 23 bases between the germline ends. This CDR3 is CASRPFGAASVSFF. Here the CDR3 DNA reads TGTGCCAGCAGACCCTTCGGGGCAGCCTCGGTATCTTTCTTT.

The chain links TRBV5-1 to TRBJ2-7; 7 bases agree with TRBD1. The trim removed 7 bases at V and 4 bases at J, leaving 5 bases unmatched. This CDR3 region has 12 residues. Germline CDR1 is SGHRS and CDR2 is YFSETQ. The CDR3 here is CASRDSQYEQYF. For the CDR3, the DNA is TGCGCCAGCCGGGACAGCCAGTACGAGCAGTACTTC. Full variable domain (rest looked up from reference TRBV5-1 and TRBJ2-7): KAGVTQTPRYLIKTRGQQVTLSCSPISGHRSVSWYQQTPGQGLQFLFEYFSETQRNKGNFPGRFSGRQFSNSRSEMNVSTLELGDSALYLCASRDSQYEQYFGPGTRLTVT.